Each of the 13 T cell receptor beta chains below was sequenced from the same sample in a study of read filtering for tumor transcriptome and immune sequencing. This library used roughly 370 ng RNA and molecular barcoded adaptors spanning alpha/delta and beta/gamma chains. TCRdb used MiXCR to reprocess the reads, holding one entry per CDR3 protein. The sample lists around 26,000 distinct CDR3 sequences; 13% to 15% were seen once. Sequenced: a population of CD138-negative cells sorted from bone marrow. These receptors were collected from a donor at least 40 years old with multiple myeloma.

This clonotype was seen repeatedly, ten times or more. V and J are TRBV29-1 and TRBJ1-1; 7 bases align to TRBD1. The CDR3 contains 11 residues. Germline CDR1 is SQVTM and CDR2 is ANQGSEA. J gave up 7 bases and V 5 bases, and 4 bases lay outside the gene matches. The CDR3 loop reads CSVSSGGEAFF. The CDR3 DNA sequence: TGCAGCGTTAGCTCAGGGGGTGAAGCTTTCTTT.

The sample holds many counts of this clonotype. The chain couples TRBV20-1 to TRBJ2-7, with D tentatively TRBD1 (5 bases). CDR3 size: 14 residues. Germline assignment: CDR1 DFQATT and CDR2 SNEGSKA (reference sequence). V shed 0 bases and J shed 7 bases, with 16 bases lying between them. The CDR3 nucleotides are TGCAGTGCTAGAGATAGGGGCACCCTGGGAGAGCAGTACTTC. Encoded protein: CSARDRGTLGEQYF.

This clonotype showed up just a few times. The V call is TRBV5-1, the J call TRBJ2-2, with a weak D call TRBD2 (5 bases). The germline V and J ends were trimmed by 4 bases and 10 bases, with 17 bases remaining between them. The CDR3 spans 14 residues. The V gene's germline CDR1 is SGHRS and CDR2 YFSETQ. CDR3 loop: CASSTHPGIQELFF. DNA for the CDR3: TGCGCCAGCAGCACTCATCCGGGAATTCAGGAGCTGTTTTTT.

This sequence joins TRBV7-2 and TRBJ1-5, with D possibly being TRBD1 (6 bases). The V gene's germline CDR1 is SGHTA and CDR2 FQGNSA. V lost 1 base and J lost 6, with 28 bases in between. The CDR3 has 20 residues. The chain's CDR3 is CASSLDGPGQGYGYSQPQHF. The CDR3 region has the DNA TGTGCCAGCAGCTTAGATGGTCCGGGACAAGGATACGGCTACAGTCAGCCCCAGCATTTT.

A note on this clonotype: As the CDR3 is not closed by the conserved phenylalanine or tryptophan, this likely results from a read error. This chain connects TRBV6-1 to TRBJ1-1; D remains ambiguous. The CDR3 is 14 residues long. Per the germline V gene, CDR1 is MNHNS and CDR2 is SASEGT. In nucleotides, the CDR3 is TGTGCCAGCGGTGAATATGGAGAGAACACTGAAGCTTTCCTT. As protein: CASGEYGENTEAFL.

This clonotype was picked up many times. The J gene is TRBJ1-4, the V gene TRBV9; perhaps TRBD1 as D (6 bases). Germline-derived CDR1 and CDR2 are SGDLS and YYNGEE. V was cut by 0 bases and J by 7 bases, with 13 bases left in between. CDR3 length: 15 amino acids. CDR3 nucleotides: TGTGCCAGCAGCGTAGATCGGGGGCACGGTGAAAAACTGTTTTTT. Amino acids: CASSVDRGHGEKLFF. Supplemented by reference TRBV9 and TRBJ1-4, the full variable domain reads DSGVTQTPKHLITATGQRVTLRCSPRSGDLSVYWYQQSLDQGLQFLIQYYNGEERAKGNILERFSAQQFPDLHSELNLSSLELGDSALYFCASSVDRGHGEKLFFGSGTQLSVL.

This clonotype showed up many times. The CDR3 spells CSARGTSGTDTQYF. CDR3 sequence (DNA): TGCAGTGCTAGAGGAACTAGCGGCACAGATACGCAGTATTTT. The chain employs TRBV20-1 and TRBJ2-3, with 7 bases aligning to TRBD2. There are 14 residues in the CDR3. V gave up 1 base and J gave up 1 base; unmatched junction bases: 2. Germline V gives CDR1 DFQATT, CDR2 SNEGSKA (reference sequence).

This clonotype was detected ten times or more. The chain uses TRBV10-3 and TRBJ2-7; tentatively, D is TRBD1 (6 bases). The germline V and J ends were trimmed by 10 bases and 1 base, with 11 bases remaining between them. The CDR3 is made up of 12 amino acids. The germline gives CDR1 ENHRY, CDR2 SYGVKD. Here the CDR3 DNA reads TGTGCCACCAGGGACAAATCCTACGAGCAGTACTTC. Its protein is CATRDKSYEQYF.

This clonotype was recorded at least ten times. This chain joins TRBV27 and TRBJ1-5; D call uncertain. This CDR3 contains 13 residues. V lost 5 bases to trimming and J lost 5 bases, with 10 bases between them. The germline V gene has CDR1 MNHEY and CDR2 SMNVEV (reference sequence). CDR3 loop: CASSPLLYQPQHF. CDR3 in DNA: TGTGCCAGCAGTCCTCTTCTTTATCAGCCCCAGCATTTT.

This clonotype has at least ten counts. The chain uses TRBV7-9 and TRBJ1-3; TRBD1 aligns across 7 bases. Trimming took 5 bases from V and 8 from J; bases not matched to a gene: 12. The V gene's germline CDR1 is SEHNR and CDR2 FQNEAQ (reference sequence). The CDR3 has 15 amino acids. DNA for the CDR3: TGTGCCAGCAGCCCGGGACAGACCCCGGGAGACACCATATATTTT. Translation: CASSPGQTPGDTIYF.

This clonotype was detected many times. The rearrangement links TRBV2 to TRBJ1-5; D is unresolved. V was shortened by 8 bases and J by 0 bases, with 8 bases between the two germline ends. The V gene's germline CDR1 is SNHLY and CDR2 FYNNEI. The CDR3 loop spans 13 amino acids. CDR3 nucleotide sequence: TGTGCCAGCGGCACTTATAGCAATCAGCCCCAGCATTTT. This codes for CASGTYSNQPQHF.

This clonotype has at least ten counts. V gene TRBV7-2 combines with J gene TRBJ2-1; D is uncertain. V was cut by 0 bases and J by 5 bases, with 17 bases left in between. Germline V gives CDR1 SGHTA, CDR2 FQGNSA. This CDR3 comprises 17 residues. The CDR3 sequence is CASSLASGWALNNEQFF. CDR3 bases: TGTGCCAGCAGCTTAGCCAGTGGCTGGGCATTAAACAATGAGCAGTTCTTC.

This clonotype was observed many times. V usage is TRBV6-5 and J usage is TRBJ1-1, with TRBD1 matching 9 bases. The germline gives CDR1 MNHEY, CDR2 SVGAGI. The CDR3 is 19 amino acids. J lost 0 bases, V lost 2 bases, and 13 bases had no gene match. The CDR3 region is CASSYATGTGTIMNTEAFF. The CDR3 DNA sequence: TGTGCCAGCAGTTACGCCACCGGGACAGGGACTATTATGAACACTGAAGCTTTCTTT.